This T cell receptor beta chain was sequenced in a study of blood T cell repertoires in COVID-19. Study background: Samples of COVID-19 (acute and convalescent) were obtained from the United States, Italy and Spain.

Per the study methods: Reference gene primer amplification gave estimated nucleated cell counts. Produced via immunoSEQ multiplex PCR; TCRdb's table is partial and in-frame only. V and J calls and clone size follow that table, whereas D and trimming were derived from the DNA. The sample lists around 140,000 clones, 80% to 90% occurring once. Participants were placed into cohorts based on the clinical history they reported. CDR3 length equals 17 residues. The source is a man aged 55 to 70 who had recovered from COVID-19. Material for sequencing was PBMCs or T cells enriched from blood (not recorded which). The chain joins TRBV21-1 to TRBJ2-3; the table's D call, TRBD2, was not checked against the DNA. TRBV21-1 is labeled a pseudogene. CDR3 region: CASSTRTSGRSTDTQYF. As DNA, the CDR3 is TGTGCCAGCAGCACTCGGACTAGCGGGAGGAGCACAGATACGCAGTATTTT.